In this sample, the clone carrying this TCR beta chain turned up a few times. Its matching antigen is unknown. The record originates from a study of post-analysis software for immune sequencing data. V was shortened by 1 base and J by 7 bases, with 11 bases between the two germline ends. The CDR3 sequence is 15 residues long. The germline V gene has CDR1 SGHTA and CDR2 FQGNSA. Findings and caveats of the study: Patients showed TRBV5-6, TRBV5-1 and TRBV20-1 among 4 or 5 TRBV segments more frequent than in controls.

Tagging with unique molecular identifiers was a feature of the TCR beta cDNA libraries. A single record per CDR3 protein comes from TCRdb applying MiXCR to the PCR reads. The repertoire consists of hundreds of thousands of distinct CDR3 sequences, with approximately 30% occurring once and the leading ten covering approximately 0.6%. This receptor was obtained from a girl under 18 with multiple sclerosis. Sequencing was done on a sample of blood. The rearrangement links TRBV7-2 to TRBJ1-6; D call uncertain. The CDR3 bases are TGTGCCAGCAGCTTAGATTCAGTGAAGAATTCACCCCTCCACTTT. Amino acids: CASSLDSVKNSPLHF.